One and the same sample provided the 16 T cell receptor beta chains below, sequenced in a study of blood T cell repertoires in COVID-19. Some clones are missing from TCRdb's copy, which holds only in-frame ones; the method was immunoSEQ multiplex PCR. This table has about 500,000 clones, less than 90% appearing once. What was sequenced was peripheral blood. The receptor set was obtained from a woman in her fifties or sixties with COVID-19, enrolled during active disease.

The chain combines TRBV9 with TRBJ2-5; tentative D call: TRBD2 (7 bases). Trimming shortened V by 0 bases and J by 7 bases, and 19 bases separated the two germline ends. Germline values: CDR1 SGDLS, CDR2 YYNGEE. CDR3 size: 16 residues. CDR3 bases: TGTGCCAGCAGCGTAGATCCGGGGGGCGGGGTAGCGACCCAGTACTTC. It codes for CASSVDPGGGVATQYF.

The V gene is TRBV3-1 (or the pseudogene TRBV3-2), the J gene TRBJ1-3; no clear D. V shed 6 bases and J shed 4 bases, with 4 bases lying between them. Germline CDR1 is LGHDT and CDR2 is YNNKEL (reference sequence). This CDR3 is built from 11 residues. The DNA for the CDR3 is TGTGCCAGCAGACAGGGAAACACCATATATTTT. This codes for CASRQGNTIYF.

The chain couples TRBV30 to TRBJ1-1; D is perhaps TRBD1 (5 bases). CDR1 and CDR2 (germline): GTSNPN, SVGIG (reference sequence). V was trimmed by 5 bases and J by 1 base, leaving 11 bases between them. CDR3 size: 13 residues. CDR3 sequence (DNA): TGTGCCTGGGGGGCTAGGAGGAACACTGAAGCTTTCTTT. It is translated as CAWGARRNTEAFF.

The genes are TRBV4-1 and TRBJ1-5, with a possible D match to TRBD1 (5 bases). The CDR3 is made up of 16 amino acids. Germline CDR1 is MGHRA and CDR2 is YSYEKL. V lost 4 bases and J lost 3, with 16 bases in between. CDR3: CASSPREDNFNQPQHF. The DNA for the CDR3 is TGCGCCAGCAGCCCCCGTGAGGACAACTTCAATCAGCCCCAGCATTTT.

CDR3 in DNA: TGCGCCAGCAGCTTGGGGGCACTGACGAACACCGGGGAGCTGTTTTTT. Translation gives CASSLGALTNTGELFF. The chain joins TRBV5-1 to TRBJ2-2; D is unclear. CDR3 length: 16 residues. Germline V gene sequence: CDR1 SGHRS, CDR2 YFSETQ. Trimming removed 0 bases at V and 0 bases at J, with 9 bases between.

This clone has just one count. The chain uses TRBV29-1 and TRBJ2-5, with 8 bases identical to TRBD2. The CDR3 is 13 residues long. Trimming took 4 bases from V and 2 from J; bases not matched to a gene: 3. The germline gives CDR1 SQVTM, CDR2 ANQGSEA. The CDR3 DNA reads as TGCAGCGTTGGCCCTAGCGGGCAAGAGACCCAGTACTTC. Residues: CSVGPSGQETQYF.

This clone appeared a single time. The chain is built from TRBV5-6 and TRBJ1-6, with D unresolved. With 2 bases removed from V and 7 bases from J, the gap between germline ends came to 4 bases. In germline, CDR1 is SGHDT, CDR2 YYEEEE. This CDR3 contains 12 residues. This chain's CDR3 is CASSLINSPLHF. DNA of the CDR3: TGTGCCAGCAGCTTAATAAATTCACCCCTCCACTTT.

The J gene is TRBJ2-3, the V gene TRBV7-8; D may be TRBD1 (5 bases). CDR3 length: 11 amino acids. Germline V gives CDR1 SGHVS, CDR2 FQNEAQ. V dropped 4 bases and J dropped 8 bases, with 7 bases sitting between them. The CDR3 sequence: CASSWGGTQYF. CDR3 DNA sequence: TGTGCCAGCAGCTGGGGCGGTACGCAGTATTTT.

This sequence joins TRBV27 and TRBJ2-7; possible D gene TRBD1, 5 bases. The length of the CDR3 is 14 residues. Germline V gene lookup returns CDR1 MNHEY and CDR2 SMNVEV (reference sequence). The V and J ends lost 4 bases and 2 bases respectively, with 12 bases between them. CDR3 DNA sequence: TGTGCCAGCAGTTGGACACTCTCAACCTACGAGCAGTACTTC. Protein: CASSWTLSTYEQYF.

This sequence joins TRBV5-1 and TRBJ2-2; 9 nucleotides match TRBD1. The CDR3 has 19 residues. With V trimmed by 0 bases and J by 2 bases, 11 bases remained unmatched. CDR1 and CDR2 from the germline V gene are SGHRS and YFSETQ. The CDR3 DNA sequence: TGCGCCAGCAGCTTGGGAGCCCCTGTCACAGGGGGCAACACCGGGGAGCTGTTTTTT. Its protein is CASSLGAPVTGGNTGELFF. The variable domain in full, completed from reference TRBV5-1 and TRBJ2-2, reads KAGVTQTPRYLIKTRGQQVTLSCSPISGHRSVSWYQQTPGQGLQFLFEYFSETQRNKGNFPGRFSGRQFSNSRSEMNVSTLELGDSALYLCASSLGAPVTGGNTGELFFGEGSRLTVL.

This clone was found a few times. The rearrangement links TRBV6-1 to TRBJ1-2; D is ambiguous. Per the germline V gene, CDR1 is MNHNS and CDR2 is SASEGT. The CDR3 covers 17 residues. With 2 bases removed from V and 4 bases from J, the gap between germline ends came to 20 bases. The CDR3 nucleotides are TGTGCCAGCAGTGAATTCCGTGGCCGGGAACACTCCTATGGCTACACCTTC. Translating gives CASSEFRGREHSYGYTF.

This clone was recorded a few times. The rearrangement uses TRBV2 and TRBJ1-1; tentatively, D is TRBD1 (5 bases). V was pared by 10 bases and J by 3 bases, with 12 bases between. Germline V gene lookup returns CDR1 SNHLY and CDR2 FYNNEI. The CDR3 spans 12 residues. In nucleotides, the CDR3 is TGTGCCATCGAGGGGACTGACACTGAAGCTTTCTTT. Protein product: CAIEGTDTEAFF.

This chain connects TRBV2 to TRBJ1-2; D is undetermined. Germline CDR1 reads SNHLY; CDR2 reads FYNNEI. Trimming removed 0 bases from V and 2 bases from J, with 7 bases in between. The CDR3 sequence is 14 residues long. The CDR3 coding sequence is TGTGCCAGCAGTGAAGCAAACAGCAACTATGGCTACACCTTC. The encoded protein is CASSEANSNYGYTF.

V usage is TRBV6-5 and J usage is TRBJ2-7, with TRBD1 identical over 10 bases. Germline V gene lookup returns CDR1 MNHEY and CDR2 SVGAGI. The V gene end was trimmed by 5 bases and the J gene end by 5 bases; junction bases not matched to a gene: 9. The CDR3 is 15 residues long. The CDR3 bases are TGTGCCAGCAGTCCTAGACAGGGGGCCCAGAACGAGCAGTACTTC. Protein product: CASSPRQGAQNEQYF.

This clone was counted ten times or more. The chain joins TRBV2 to TRBJ1-5, with 8 bases lining up with TRBD1. CDR1 and CDR2 from the germline V gene are SNHLY and FYNNEI. This CDR3 spans 14 amino acids. The junction had 5 bases not matched to a gene; V was cut back by 4 bases and J by 6 bases. The CDR3 DNA sequence: TGTGCCAGCAGTGCAGGGGGCGAAGGTCAGCCCCAGCATTTT. Protein sequence: CASSAGGEGQPQHF.

This clone was picked up one time. As DNA, the CDR3 is TGTGCCAGCAGCCAACGGTGGAGCTCCTATAATTCACCCCTCCACTTT. This gives the protein CASSQRWSSYNSPLHF. The chain carries TRBV14 and TRBJ1-6; D unresolved. The CDR3 length is 16 residues. V lost 2 bases and J lost 0, with 8 bases in between. The germline V gene encodes CDR1 SGHDN and CDR2 FVKESK. Drawing the rest from reference TRBV14 and TRBJ1-6, the complete variable domain is EAGVTQFPSHSVIEKGQTVTLRCDPISGHDNLYWYRRVMGKEIKFLLHFVKESKQDESGMPNNRFLAERTGGTYSTLKVQPAELEDSGVYFCASSQRWSSYNSPLHFGNGTRLTVT.